The 7 T cell receptor beta chains listed next were all sequenced from one sample in a study of blood T cell repertoires in COVID-19. Only in-frame clones appear in the TCRdb table, and some are missing; sequencing was by immunoSEQ multiplex PCR. The repertoire includes fewer than 350,000 clones, 85% of them detected once, and around 1.9% sits in the top ten. Sequencing was performed on PBMCs or T cells enriched from blood (not recorded which). Receptor source: a woman aged 30 to 39 who had been exposed to COVID-19.

J is TRBJ2-7 and V is TRBV28; TRBD2 matches at 8 bases. From germline, CDR1 is MDHEN and CDR2 SYDVKM. The CDR3 has 14 amino acids. Trimming cost V 4 bases and J 3 bases; bases outside gene matches: 5. CDR3 amino acids: CASSSPRGGYEQYF. The CDR3 DNA reads as TGTGCCAGCAGTTCTCCTCGGGGGGGCTACGAGCAGTACTTC. Full variable domain (outside the CDR3, taken from reference TRBV28 and TRBJ2-7): DVKVTQSSRYLVKRTGEKVFLECVQDMDHENMFWYRQDPGLGLRLIYFSYDVKMKEKGDIPEGYSVSREKKERFSLILESASTNQTSMYLCASSSPRGGYEQYFGPGTRLTVT.

This clone was picked up many times. V gene TRBV7-2 combines with J gene TRBJ2-7; D not certain. The CDR3 runs 11 residues. Trimming left V 1 base short and J 6 bases short, with 4 bases between. Germline assignment: CDR1 SGHTA and CDR2 FQGNSA. The CDR3 reads CASSLGLEQYF. CDR3 DNA sequence: TGTGCCAGCAGCTTAGGGCTCGAGCAGTACTTC.

The chain has TRBV19 and TRBJ1-2; TRBD1 matches 10 bases. V shed 4 bases and J 5 bases; nucleotides not matched to a gene: 7. Germline assignment: CDR1 LNHDA and CDR2 SQIVND (reference sequence). The CDR3 loop spans 15 amino acids. This CDR3 is CASSTLTGGAYGYTF. For the CDR3, the DNA is TGTGCCAGTAGTACTTTGACAGGGGGCGCTTATGGCTACACCTTC. Full variable domain (missing parts from reference TRBV19 and TRBJ1-2): DGGITQSPKYLFRKEGQNVTLSCEQNLNHDAMYWYRQDPGQGLRLIYYSQIVNDFQKGDIAEGYSVSREKKESFPLTVTSAQKNPTAFYLCASSTLTGGAYGYTFGSGTRLTVV.

The chain has TRBV4-3 and TRBJ1-3; weak D call: TRBD1 (5 bases). CDR1 and CDR2 from the germline V gene are LGHNA and YSLEER. This CDR3 contains 17 residues. V was pared by 2 bases and J by 0 bases, with 14 bases between. CDR3 sequence reads: CASSQNSRGSSGNTIYF. The CDR3 DNA reads as TGCGCCAGCAGCCAAAATTCGCGGGGGAGCTCTGGAAACACCATATATTTT.

The rearrangement links TRBV5-6 to TRBJ1-1, with 9 bases matching TRBD1. J was trimmed by 1 base and V by 4 bases; bases with no gene match: 14. CDR3 length: 18 amino acids. Germline assignment: CDR1 SGHDT and CDR2 YYEEEE. In nucleotides, the CDR3 is TGTGCCAGCAGCGGGATGTCCCGGGACAGGGCGGGGAACACTGAAGCTTTCTTT. Amino acids: CASSGMSRDRAGNTEAFF.

This chain links TRBV30 with TRBJ2-1; 9 bases fit TRBD1. This CDR3 is 15 amino acids long. The V segment lost 8 bases and the J segment 7 bases; nucleotides outside the gene matches: 15. In germline, CDR1 is GTSNPN, CDR2 SVGIG (reference sequence). CDR3 bases: TGTGCCAGGACTGTCACCGGGACAGGGAAAAATGAGCAGTTCTTC. It specifies CARTVTGTGKNEQFF.

CDR3: CASSLRGSYNEQFF. As DNA, the CDR3 is TGCGCCAGCAGCCTCCGGGGATCCTACAATGAGCAGTTCTTC. The chain uses TRBV5-1 and TRBJ2-1; a weak D match, TRBD2 (5 bases). The V end was cut by 4 bases, the J end by 1 base, with 9 bases between. Germline V lookup: CDR1 SGHRS, CDR2 YFSETQ. CDR3 length: 14 residues.